The 11 T cell receptor beta chains in this list originate from one sample, sequenced in a study of T cells in Graves' hyperthyroidism and ophthalmopathy. Authors of the study amplified TCR beta CDR3 regions from RNA transcripts. HTBI primers were employed in a first-round RT-PCR of the TCR CDR3. TCRdb re-derived calls from the multiplex PCR reads in MiXCR, one entry per CDR3 protein. This sample has about 580,000 distinct CDR3 sequences; about 43% occur once, and the top ten carry approximately 8.4%. The specimen sequenced was peripheral blood or thyroid tissue (not recorded which). The receptors here all came from a young woman with Graves' hyperthyroidism.

The V and J genes are TRBV5-1 and TRBJ1-5, with D hard to call. CDR3 length equals 15 residues. Germline V gives CDR1 SGHRS, CDR2 YFSETQ. Trimming took 4 bases from V and 5 from J, leaving 16 bases between them. CDR3 DNA: TGCGCCAGCAGCCTTTCAGGAAGAACGGATCAGCCCCAGCATTTT. Encoded protein: CASSLSGRTDQPQHF.

As concerns this clonotype: Being one base from a much bigger clone, this may be a read error. This rearrangement joins TRBV5-1 to TRBJ1-1; no clear D gene. This CDR3 contains 15 residues. Germline CDR1 SGHRS, CDR2 YFSETQ. The CDR3 DNA follows: TGCGCCAGCAGCTTGGGCCCCTCCGGGAACACTAAAGCTTTCTTT. As protein: CASSLGPSGNTKAFF.

This clonotype occurred many times. This sequence joins TRBV7-2 and TRBJ1-5, with D hard to call. The CDR3 length is 13 residues. Per the germline V gene, CDR1 is SGHTA and CDR2 is FQGNSA. Trimming pared 5 bases from V and 0 bases from J, leaving 5 bases between. CDR3 in DNA: TGTGCCAGCAGCCCCCCTAGCAATCAGCCCCAGCATTTT. It is translated as CASSPPSNQPQHF.

The chain links TRBV27 to TRBJ2-7; TRBD2 agrees at 8 bases. Germline CDR1 is MNHEY and CDR2 is SMNVEV (reference sequence). Trimming at V came to 3 bases and at J to 0 bases, leaving 4 bases not matched to a gene. The CDR3 has 15 amino acids. The CDR3 coding sequence is TGTGCCAGCAGTTTTAGCGGGGTAAACTCCTACGAGCAGTACTTC. The encoded protein is CASSFSGVNSYEQYF.

This clonotype appeared a few times. CDR3 amino acids: CASSERDRVSDTQYF. The CDR3 DNA reads TGTGCCAGCAGTGAACGGGACAGGGTATCAGATACGCAGTATTTT. This chain uses TRBV2 with TRBJ2-3, with 9 bases lining up with TRBD1. This CDR3 region has 15 residues. The germline CDR1 and CDR2 sequences are SNHLY and FYNNEI. The trim removed 2 bases at V and 4 bases at J, leaving 4 bases unmatched.

This clonotype has only one observation. V gene TRBV20-1 combines with J gene TRBJ1-3, with a weak D call TRBD1 (5 bases). V lost 5 bases and J lost 4, with 15 bases in between. The CDR3 length is 14 residues. CDR1 is DFQATT, CDR2 SNEGSKA, per germline (reference sequence). This chain's CDR3 is CSARPSGTGNTIYF. The CDR3 DNA is TGCAGTGCTCGACCTAGCGGGACCGGAAACACCATATATTTT.

V and J are TRBV4-3 and TRBJ2-3; perhaps D is TRBD1 or TRBD2 (5 bases each). The germline gives CDR1 LGHNA, CDR2 YSLEER. CDR3 length: 18 amino acids. V lost 0 bases, J lost 0 bases, and 16 bases lay in between. Here the CDR3 reads CASSQDLTRGASTDTQYF. In nucleotides, the CDR3 is TGCGCCAGCAGCCAAGACTTGACGAGGGGAGCTAGCACAGATACGCAGTATTTT.

The chain joins TRBV7-3 to TRBJ1-5; D not certain. Germline values: CDR1 SGHTA, CDR2 FQGTGA. Trimming left V 0 bases short and J 3 bases short, with 6 bases between. The CDR3 contains 14 residues. The CDR3 DNA follows: TGTGCCAGCAGCTTAACAGGGTACAATCAGCCCCAGCATTTT. Protein product: CASSLTGYNQPQHF.

To note about this clonotype: Sequence at one end of the junction differs from germline and may be a read error. This sequence joins TRBV25-1 and TRBJ1-1; D unclear. The germline V gene has CDR1 MGHDK and CDR2 SYGVNS. The CDR3 is 15 residues long. CDR3 sequence reads: CPSSLGADRQAEAFF. CDR3 coding DNA: TGTCCCAGCAGCTTGGGTGCGGACCGTCAGGCTGAAGCTTTCTTT.

The chain has TRBV29-1 and TRBJ2-7; no definite D call. The V gene lost 7 bases and the J gene lost 4 bases, with 11 bases spanning the gap. Germline CDR1 is SQVTM and CDR2 is ANQGSEA. This CDR3 has 11 amino acids. CDR3 sequence reads: CSGEAWYEQYF. CDR3 nucleotides: TGCAGCGGAGAGGCCTGGTACGAGCAGTACTTC.

The chain employs TRBV5-1 and TRBJ1-2, with TRBD1 matching over 8 bases. The J segment lost 4 bases and the V segment lost 4 bases, leaving 12 bases of the junction unmatched. This CDR3 comprises 16 residues. Germline-derived CDR1 and CDR2 are SGHRS and YFSETQ. CDR3 bases: TGCGCCAGCAGCCCCACAGGTACAGGGGGTGGCTATGGCTACACCTTC. It is translated as CASSPTGTGGGYGYTF.